A single T cell receptor beta chain is shown here with its context. Its target is unknown. A junction end diverges from the germline sequence, so it may reflect a read error. Source study methods: A classifier for distant metastasis in papillary thyroid cancer was constructed using CDR3 differences observed across clinicopathological groups. TCRdb used MiXCR to call clones anew from the PCR reads. These V and J calls are TCRdb output, not the study's own analysis. The profile shows 20,000 to 30,000 clones, 10% to 15% of them singletons. The data were obtained in a study of metastatic and nonmetastatic thyroid tumors. Study overall: Repertoire comparison spanned blood and tumor or nodule tissue of malignant and benign thyroid patients.

Study-wide results and caveats: It was reportedly found that TCR beta diversity was significantly higher in malignant thyroid tumors than in benign nodules, a difference seen in both blood and tumor samples.

The CDR3 spans 14 residues. Looked up from germline, CDR1 is MRHNA and CDR2 is SNTAGT. Until they underwent thyroid surgery, no patient had received any treatment. The V call is TRBV6-4, the J call TRBJ2-2; TRBD2 might be the D (5 bases). The source is a female donor with papillary thyroid cancer or a benign thyroid nodule (not recorded which). Some clones in this sample may be carry-over from other donors' samples. The sample taken for sequencing was blood. The CDR3 spells CASSSGTSTGDLFF. The CDR3 nucleotides are TGTGCCAGCAGTTCCGGTACATCCACCGGGGATCTGTTTTTT.